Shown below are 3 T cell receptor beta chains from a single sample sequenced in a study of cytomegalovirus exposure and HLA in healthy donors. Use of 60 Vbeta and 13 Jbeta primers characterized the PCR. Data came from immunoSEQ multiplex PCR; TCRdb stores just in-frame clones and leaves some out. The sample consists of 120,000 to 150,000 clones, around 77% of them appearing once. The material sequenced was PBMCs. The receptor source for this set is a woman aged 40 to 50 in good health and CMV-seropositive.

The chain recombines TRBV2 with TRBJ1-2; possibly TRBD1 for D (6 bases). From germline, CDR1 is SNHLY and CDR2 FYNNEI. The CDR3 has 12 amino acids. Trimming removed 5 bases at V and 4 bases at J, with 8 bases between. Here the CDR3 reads CASSRTAYGYTF. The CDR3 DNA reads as TGTGCCAGCAGTAGGACAGCCTATGGCTACACCTTC.

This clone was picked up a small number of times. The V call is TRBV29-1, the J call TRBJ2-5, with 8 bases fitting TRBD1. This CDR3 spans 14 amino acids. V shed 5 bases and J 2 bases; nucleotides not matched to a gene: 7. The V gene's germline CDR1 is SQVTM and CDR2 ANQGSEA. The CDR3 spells CSVRTGMSQETQYF. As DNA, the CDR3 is TGCAGCGTTCGGACAGGGATGAGTCAAGAGACCCAGTACTTC. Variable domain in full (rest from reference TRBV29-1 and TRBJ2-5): SAVISQKPSRDICQRGTSLTIQCQVDSQVTMMFWYRQQPGQSLTLIATANQGSEATYESGFVIDKFPISRPNLTFSTLTVSNMSPEDSSIYLCSVRTGMSQETQYFGPGTRLLVL.

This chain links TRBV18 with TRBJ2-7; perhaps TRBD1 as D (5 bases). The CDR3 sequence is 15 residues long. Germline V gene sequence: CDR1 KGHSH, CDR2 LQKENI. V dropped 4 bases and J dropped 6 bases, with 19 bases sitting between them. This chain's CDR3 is CASSLTQGRSAEQYF. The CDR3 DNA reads TGTGCCAGCTCACTCACCCAGGGTCGATCGGCCGAGCAGTACTTC.